These 32 T cell receptor beta chains originate from one sample sequenced in a study of CD8 T cells in ankylosing spondylitis. TCRdb passed the 5' RACE reads through MiXCR, listing each CDR3 protein once. The sample has nearly 250,000 distinct CDR3 sequences; 32% are singletons. Material for sequencing was blood, either unsorted or a sorted T cell fraction (not recorded which). The receptors were gathered from a male donor with ankylosing spondylitis or in good health (not recorded which).

The rearrangement joins TRBV29-1 to TRBJ2-7; D is ambiguous. There are 11 residues in the CDR3. Germline values: CDR1 SQVTM, CDR2 ANQGSEA. V gave up 4 bases and J gave up 3 bases, with 7 bases separating them. The CDR3 reads CSVALGYEQYF. In DNA, the CDR3 is TGCAGCGTTGCACTCGGCTACGAGCAGTACTTC.

The rearrangement joins TRBV12-3 or TRBV12-4 to TRBJ1-4, with D unresolved. This CDR3 contains 14 residues. Trimming took 5 bases from V and 3 from J, leaving 10 bases between them. The CDR3 DNA is TGTGCCAGCAGTCGAGGTGGGGCTAATGAAAAACTGTTTTTT. This sequence encodes CASSRGGANEKLFF.

This clonotype has just a few counts. The CDR3 is CSADLAGGLNEQFF. In DNA, the CDR3 is TGCAGTGCAGACCTAGCGGGGGGTCTCAATGAGCAGTTCTTC. The V call is TRBV20-1, the J call TRBJ2-1; TRBD2 matches 11 bases. The CDR3 contains 14 residues. Germline-derived CDR1 and CDR2 are DFQATT and SNEGSKA (reference sequence). After removal of 6 bases from V and 6 bases from J, the junction contained 7 bases not matched to a gene.

V gene TRBV15 combines with J gene TRBJ2-7; D is unclear. The CDR3 is made up of 14 amino acids. Germline V lookup: CDR1 LNHNV, CDR2 YYDKDF (reference sequence). V gave up 1 base and J gave up 3 bases, with 10 bases separating them. CDR3: CATSRAGYLYEQYF. In DNA form, the CDR3 reads TGTGCCACCAGCAGAGCCGGGTACCTCTACGAGCAGTACTTC.

The chain employs TRBV7-8 and TRBJ2-2, with TRBD1 matching over 8 bases. Germline-derived CDR1 and CDR2 are SGHVS and FQNEAQ. The V and J ends lost 8 bases and 5 bases, in that order; junction bases with no gene match: 4. The CDR3 covers 13 residues. The CDR3 here is CASRTGLTGELFF. CDR3 nucleotide sequence: TGTGCCAGCCGGACAGGGTTGACCGGGGAGCTGTTTTTT.

This clonotype was seen only a few times. This chain connects TRBV28 to TRBJ2-5; 12 bases match TRBD2. Germline trimming cut 2 bases from V and 4 bases from J; bases unmatched to any gene: 11. The CDR3 has 18 amino acids. The germline gives CDR1 MDHEN, CDR2 SYDVKM. The CDR3 DNA is TGTGCCAGCAGTTTACTCACCCCGACTAGCGGGGGACCAGAGACCCAGTACTTC. Amino acids: CASSLLTPTSGGPETQYF.

This clonotype has a handful of counts. The rearrangement joins TRBV6-1 to TRBJ2-7; maybe TRBD1 (7 bases). CDR1 is MNHNS, CDR2 SASEGT, per germline. The CDR3 length is 16 residues. Trimming left V 8 bases short and J 7 bases short, with 27 bases between. CDR3 amino acids: CASEELIGQATREQYF. The CDR3 region has the DNA TGTGCCAGCGAAGAACTGATAGGACAGGCGACTAGAGAGCAGTACTTC.

On this clonotype itself: This may be a read error, as it is one base from a much larger clone. The missing conserved phenylalanine or tryptophan at the end of this CDR3 makes a read error likely. CDR3 sequence reads: CSGATGAGEQFL. The CDR3 nucleotides are TGCAGCGGTGCGACAGGGGCGGGTGAGCAGTTCTTG. This chain uses TRBV29-1 with TRBJ2-1, with 8 bases aligning to TRBD1. Germline lookup yields CDR1 SQVTM and CDR2 ANQGSEA. The CDR3 has 12 amino acids. The V segment lost 7 bases and the J segment 9 bases; nucleotides outside the gene matches: 8.

This clonotype was recorded a few times. V is TRBV29-1 and J is TRBJ2-1; D perhaps matches TRBD2 (5 bases). CDR1 and CDR2 from the germline V gene are SQVTM and ANQGSEA. The V end was cut by 7 bases, the J end by 0 bases, with 13 bases between. The CDR3 is 14 residues long. DNA for the CDR3: TGCAGCGCTGCTTATGGGAGCTCCTACAATGAGCAGTTCTTC. It yields the protein CSAAYGSSYNEQFF.

V usage is TRBV6-1 and J usage is TRBJ2-7, with 10 bases aligning to TRBD1. The V gene end was trimmed by 6 bases and the J gene end by 2 bases; junction bases not matched to a gene: 7. CDR3 length: 15 amino acids. The germline V gene has CDR1 MNHNS and CDR2 SASEGT. Written as DNA, the CDR3 is TGTGCCAGCAGCCCCGACAGGGGGCATGCCTACGAGCAGTACTTC. It translates to CASSPDRGHAYEQYF.

This clonotype has just a few counts. The V and J genes are TRBV5-6 and TRBJ2-5; D uncertain. CDR1 SGHDT and CDR2 YYEEEE come from the germline V gene. The ends were cut back, 2 bases at V and 1 base at J, with 9 bases in the middle. The CDR3 extends over 14 amino acids. The CDR3 bases are TGTGCCAGCAGCTTTCAGACTCTCCAAGAGACCCAGTACTTC. It specifies CASSFQTLQETQYF.

V usage is TRBV20-1 and J usage is TRBJ2-3; D possibly corresponds to TRBD2 (7 bases). Germline assignment: CDR1 DFQATT and CDR2 SNEGSKA (reference sequence). This CDR3 has 15 residues. Trimming cost V 2 bases and J 2 bases, with 14 bases left between them. CDR3 region: CSARLRGALTDTQYF. CDR3 nucleotides: TGCAGTGCTAGATTACGGGGGGCGCTCACAGATACGCAGTATTTT.

This clonotype showed up many times. Here the CDR3 DNA reads TGTGCCACCAGCACCGACAGTGCTCGCGGCTACACCTTC. Its protein is CATSTDSARGYTF. The chain links TRBV15 to TRBJ1-2, with D possibly matching TRBD1 (5 bases). The CDR3 covers 13 residues. The V and J ends lost 4 bases and 8 bases respectively, with 14 bases between them. Germline lookup yields CDR1 LNHNV and CDR2 YYDKDF (reference sequence).

V usage is TRBV6-1 and J usage is TRBJ2-7; TRBD2 matches 7 bases. Germline lookup yields CDR1 MNHNS and CDR2 SASEGT. The CDR3 has 16 amino acids. Trimming cost V 2 bases and J 0 bases; bases outside gene matches: 7. The chain's CDR3 is CASSERGDGGSYEQYF. In DNA form, the CDR3 reads TGTGCCAGCAGTGAACGGGGGGACGGAGGCTCCTACGAGCAGTACTTC.

A few counts support this clonotype. The chain uses TRBV6-5 and TRBJ2-5; D uncertain. Germline V gene data show CDR1 as MNHEY and CDR2 as SVGAGI. The CDR3 totals 12 residues. Trimming stripped 8 bases from V and 0 bases from J, with 7 bases between. The CDR3 region is CASRDYQETQYF. Written as DNA, the CDR3 is TGTGCCAGCCGCGACTACCAAGAGACCCAGTACTTC.

This chain links TRBV10-1 with TRBJ2-2; 7 positions match TRBD1. Germline V gene lookup returns CDR1 WNHNN and CDR2 SYGVQD (reference sequence). This CDR3 region has 13 residues. The V and J ends lost 4 bases and 8 bases, in that order; junction bases with no gene match: 4. CDR3 protein: CASSVDRVGELFF. Written as DNA, the CDR3 is TGCGCCAGCAGTGTTGACAGGGTGGGGGAGCTGTTTTTT.

This chain uses TRBV20-1 with TRBJ2-5; 10 positions match TRBD2. There are 18 residues in the CDR3. Losses at the gene ends were 0 bases for V and 2 bases for J; bases not matched to a gene: 12. Germline CDR1 and CDR2: DFQATT and SNEGSKA (reference sequence). The CDR3 reads CSARDPASGGPQQETQYF. Here the CDR3 DNA reads TGCAGTGCTAGAGATCCGGCTAGCGGGGGCCCACAACAAGAGACCCAGTACTTC.

The rearrangement joins TRBV27 to TRBJ2-7; D is tentatively TRBD1 or TRBD2 (5 bases each). The CDR3 is made up of 16 amino acids. The germline gives CDR1 MNHEY, CDR2 SMNVEV (reference sequence). Trimming stripped 5 bases from V and 0 bases from J, with 17 bases between. The CDR3 reads CASSLWPGPSSYEQYF. The CDR3 nucleotides are TGTGCCAGCAGTCTATGGCCGGGACCCAGCTCCTACGAGCAGTACTTC.

The sample holds a few counts of this clonotype. The rearrangement links TRBV20-1 to TRBJ1-6; D possibly corresponds to TRBD1 (5 bases). The V gene's germline CDR1 is DFQATT and CDR2 SNEGSKA (reference sequence). The CDR3 is 13 residues long. V was trimmed by 3 bases and J by 8 bases, leaving 11 bases between them. This CDR3 is CSASPGPDSPLHF. The CDR3 DNA is TGCAGTGCTAGTCCAGGGCCGGATTCACCCCTCCACTTT.

CDR3 sequence: CSASVLGGWDTEAFF. CDR3 nucleotides: TGCAGTGCTAGTGTATTGGGGGGGTGGGACACTGAAGCTTTCTTT. V is TRBV20-1 and J is TRBJ1-1; D is possibly TRBD1 (5 bases). CDR3 length: 15 residues. V shed 3 bases and J shed 3 bases, with 17 bases lying between them. The germline V gene encodes CDR1 DFQATT and CDR2 SNEGSKA (reference sequence).

This clonotype turned up a few times. The chain links TRBV10-3 to TRBJ1-6, with 7 bases lining up with TRBD1. V trimming: 5 bases; J trimming: 5 bases; junction bases outside the gene matches: 3. This CDR3 contains 14 residues. The germline gives CDR1 ENHRY, CDR2 SYGVKD. The chain's CDR3 is CAISPGQNNSPLHF. DNA of the CDR3: TGTGCCATCAGTCCGGGACAGAATAATTCACCCCTCCACTTT.

The rearrangement links TRBV20-1 to TRBJ1-4; weak D call: TRBD1 (5 bases). V shed 6 bases and J shed 6 bases, with 17 bases lying between them. Germline CDR1 reads DFQATT; CDR2 reads SNEGSKA (reference sequence). The CDR3 is 14 residues long. For the CDR3, the DNA is TGCAGTGCCAACGACCCCATGGGGGATGAAAAACTGTTTTTT. Translating gives CSANDPMGDEKLFF.

This clonotype was counted a few times. The rearrangement uses TRBV15 and TRBJ2-7; either TRBD1 or TRBD2 may fit D (5 bases each). Deletions cut 1 base from V and 2 bases from J, with 12 bases between. The germline gives CDR1 LNHNV, CDR2 YYDKDF (reference sequence). The CDR3 consists of 15 residues. The CDR3 nucleotides read TGTGCCACCAGCAGAGGTTTGGGGGATGCCTACGAGCAGTACTTC. Encoded protein: CATSRGLGDAYEQYF.

This clonotype was counted between two and nine times. The chain couples TRBV12-3 or TRBV12-4 to TRBJ1-5; 7 nucleotides align to TRBD1. The V and J ends lost 4 bases and 3 bases, in that order; junction bases with no gene match: 6. The CDR3 sequence is 15 residues long. The CDR3 nucleotides read TGTGCCAGCAGTTCGGTAGGGGGCGTCAATCAGCCCCAGCATTTT. Protein sequence: CASSSVGGVNQPQHF.

This clonotype has just a few counts. This chain connects TRBV6-5 to TRBJ2-3; D not resolved. Trimming pared 2 bases from V and 4 bases from J, leaving 7 bases between. CDR3 length equals 13 residues. CDR1 MNHEY and CDR2 SVGAGI come from the germline V gene. This CDR3 reads CASSYGGPDTQYF. The CDR3 coding sequence is TGTGCCAGCAGTTACGGTGGGCCAGATACGCAGTATTTT.

This clonotype was counted a few times. The genes are TRBV14 and TRBJ1-2; 7 nucleotides line up with TRBD1. This CDR3 spans 15 amino acids. Unmatched junction bases numbered 10, after V lost 2 bases and J lost 7 bases. Germline lookup yields CDR1 SGHDN and CDR2 FVKESK. CDR3 DNA sequence: TGTGCCAGCAGCCAATCCCCTGACAGGGATGGTGGCTACACCTTC. Protein sequence: CASSQSPDRDGGYTF.

The rearrangement links TRBV25-1 to TRBJ2-4; TRBD1 or TRBD2 may be the D gene (5 bases each). This CDR3 is 12 amino acids long. The germline CDR1 and CDR2 sequences are MGHDK and SYGVNS. V was cut by 6 bases and J by 7 bases, with 10 bases left in between. CDR3 DNA sequence: TGTGCCAGCAGCAGGGAGTTGAACATTCAGTACTTC. It encodes CASSRELNIQYF. The full variable domain, its missing parts supplied by reference TRBV25-1 and TRBJ2-4, is EADIYQTPRYLVIGTGKKITLECSQTMGHDKMYWYQQDPGMELHLIHYSYGVNSTEKGDLSSESTVSRIRTEHFPLTLESARPSHTSQYLCASSRELNIQYFGAGTRLSVL.

The chain couples TRBV10-3 to TRBJ1-1, with 7 bases that match TRBD1. The CDR3 spans 15 residues. Losses at the gene ends were 3 bases for V and 0 bases for J; bases not matched to a gene: 4. The germline V gene encodes CDR1 ENHRY and CDR2 SYGVKD. The CDR3 spells CAISDPGQMNTEAFF. CDR3 nucleotide sequence: TGTGCCATCAGTGACCCGGGACAGATGAACACTGAAGCTTTCTTT.

The chain is built from TRBV15 and TRBJ2-1, with D possibly being TRBD1 or TRBD2 (7 bases each). Trimming took 8 bases from V and 2 from J, leaving 31 bases between them. This CDR3 region has 20 residues. Looked up from germline, CDR1 is LNHNV and CDR2 is YYDKDF (reference sequence). The CDR3 DNA is TGTGCCACCGCCAGGGGGGAGGGTGCAGGGTGGCCCCCCCCCTACAATGAGCAGTTCTTC. Protein product: CATARGEGAGWPPPYNEQFF. The entire variable domain, with the rest obtained from reference TRBV15 and TRBJ2-1, is as follows: DAMVIQNPRYQVTQFGKPVTLSCSQTLNHNVMYWYQQKSSQAPKLLFHYYDKDFNNEADTPDNFQSRRPNTSFCFLDIRSPGLGDTAMYLCATARGEGAGWPPPYNEQFFGPGTRLTVL.

The chain recombines TRBV5-5 with TRBJ2-1; the match to TRBD1 covers 7 bases. V shed 4 bases and J 4 bases; nucleotides not matched to a gene: 8. The CDR3 consists of 15 residues. The germline CDR1 and CDR2 sequences are SGHKS and YYEKEE (reference sequence). CDR3 sequence: CASSGLGQQYNEQFF. The CDR3, as DNA: TGTGCCAGCAGCGGCTTGGGACAGCAGTACAATGAGCAGTTCTTC.

The V gene is TRBV6-5, the J gene TRBJ2-7, with D uncertain. The length of the CDR3 is 13 residues. Germline CDR1 is MNHEY and CDR2 is SVGAGI. Trimming pared 3 bases from V and 2 bases from J, leaving 8 bases between. The CDR3 spells CASSYRETYEQYF. Written as DNA, the CDR3 is TGTGCCAGCAGTTATAGGGAAACCTACGAGCAGTACTTC.

V is TRBV5-6 and J is TRBJ2-7; 9 positions agree with TRBD1. CDR1 SGHDT and CDR2 YYEEEE come from the germline V gene. The CDR3 is 13 residues long. The ends lost 4 bases at V and 7 bases at J; junction bases unmatched: 6. The CDR3 reads CASSDRGYGEQYF. The CDR3 bases are TGTGCCAGCAGCGACAGGGGGTATGGGGAGCAGTACTTC.